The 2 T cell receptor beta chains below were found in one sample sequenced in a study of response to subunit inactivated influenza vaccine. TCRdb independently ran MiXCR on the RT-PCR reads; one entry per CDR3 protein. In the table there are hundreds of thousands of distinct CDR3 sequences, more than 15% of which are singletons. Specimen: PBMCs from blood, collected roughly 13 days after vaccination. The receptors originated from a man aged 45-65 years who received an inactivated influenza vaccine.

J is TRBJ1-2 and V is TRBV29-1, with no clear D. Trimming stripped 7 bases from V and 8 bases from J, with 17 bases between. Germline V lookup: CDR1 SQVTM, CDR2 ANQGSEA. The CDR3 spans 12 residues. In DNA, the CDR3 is TGCAGCGCCCAGGACCGGCTCTTCGGCTACACCTTC. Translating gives CSAQDRLFGYTF.

The CDR3 DNA reads TGCAGCGTTGGATCCATCCTCACGGGGGGCTACACCTTC. As protein: CSVGSILTGGYTF. The chain has TRBV29-1 and TRBJ1-2; no clear D gene. Germline V gene lookup returns CDR1 SQVTM and CDR2 ANQGSEA. Between the trimmed V and J ends, which lost 4 bases and 8 bases, there was a span of 17 bases. The CDR3 is 13 amino acids.